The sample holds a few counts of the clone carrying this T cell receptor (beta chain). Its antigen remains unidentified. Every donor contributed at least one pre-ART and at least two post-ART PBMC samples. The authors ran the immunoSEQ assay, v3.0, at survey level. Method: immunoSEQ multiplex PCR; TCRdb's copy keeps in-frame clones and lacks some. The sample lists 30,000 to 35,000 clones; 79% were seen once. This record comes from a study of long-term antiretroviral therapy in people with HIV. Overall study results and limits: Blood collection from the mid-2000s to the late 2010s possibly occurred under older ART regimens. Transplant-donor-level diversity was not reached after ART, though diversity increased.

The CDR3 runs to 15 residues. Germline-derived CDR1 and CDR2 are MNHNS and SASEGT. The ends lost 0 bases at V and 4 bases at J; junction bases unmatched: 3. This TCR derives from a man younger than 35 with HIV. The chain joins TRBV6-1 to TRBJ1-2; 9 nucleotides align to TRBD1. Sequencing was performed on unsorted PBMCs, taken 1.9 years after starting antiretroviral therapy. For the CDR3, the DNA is TGTGCCAGCAGTGAAGCGCCGGACAGGGGCTATGGCTACACCTTC. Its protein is CASSEAPDRGYGYTF.